This is a list of T cell receptor beta chains from one sample in a study of Ad26.COV2.S vaccination and SARS-CoV-2 variants. Only in-frame clones appear in the TCRdb table, and some are missing; sequencing was by immunoSEQ multiplex PCR. The table lists approximately 400,000 clones, 80% to 90% of them singletons, with about 7.4% in the top ten. The specimen comprised peripheral blood, sampled in a trial of Ad26.COV2.S vaccine versus placebo. Receptors originate from a person between 18 and 65 years old who received the Ad26.COV2.S COVID-19 vaccine or a placebo. The CDR3 runs from the conserved cysteine through the conserved F or W. D genes are given only for firm matches. Expanded clones get a size class; other rows say once, few or many, or leave the size out.

TRBJ1-6	14	NA	NA	TRBV13	CASSQTGSSSPLHF	TGTGCCAGCAGCCAAACAGGGTCAAGTTCACCCCTCCACTTT
TRBJ1-6	18	NA	NA	TRBV21-1	CASSIGTCRSSYNSPLHF	TGTGCCAGCAGCATCGGGACGTGTAGGAGCTCCTATAATTCACCCCTCCACTTT
TRBJ1-4	17	NA	NA	TRBV7-9	CASSLVDLRDAREKLFF	TGTGCCAGCAGCTTAGTCGATTTGAGGGACGCCCGAGAAAAACTGTTTTTT
TRBJ1-4	12	many	NA	TRBV30	CAWSRQLEKLFF	TGTGCCTGGAGTCGCCAGCTGGAAAAACTGTTTTTT
TRBJ2-5	13	NA	TRBD2	TRBV6-5	CASNLAGLETQYF	TGTGCCAGCAACCTAGCGGGTTTGGAGACCCAGTACTTC
TRBJ2-7	14	NA	TRBD2	TRBV18	CASSPAGEGSEQYF	TGTGCCAGCTCACCGGCGGGAGAGGGTTCCGAGCAGTACTTC
TRBJ2-7	14	NA	TRBD1	TRBV9	CASSVDRVWDEQYF	TGTGCCAGCAGCGTTGACAGGGTATGGGACGAGCAGTACTTC
TRBJ2-3	17	NA	TRBD2	TRBV4-3	CASSQDRAGGPTDTQYF	TGCGCCAGCAGCCAAGATAGGGCGGGGGGGCCCACAGATACGCAGTATTTT
TRBJ1-4	14	NA	NA	TRBV2	CASISGDWDEKLFF	TGTGCCAGCATTTCGGGGGATTGGGATGAAAAACTGTTTTTT
TRBJ1-2	11	NA	NA	TRBV30	CAWSVMGGYTF	TGTGCCTGGAGTGTAATGGGTGGCTACACCTTC
TRBJ2-1	14	NA	NA	TRBV2	CASSPRVAANEQFF	TGTGCCAGCAGCCCCCGAGTCGCCGCCAATGAGCAGTTCTTC